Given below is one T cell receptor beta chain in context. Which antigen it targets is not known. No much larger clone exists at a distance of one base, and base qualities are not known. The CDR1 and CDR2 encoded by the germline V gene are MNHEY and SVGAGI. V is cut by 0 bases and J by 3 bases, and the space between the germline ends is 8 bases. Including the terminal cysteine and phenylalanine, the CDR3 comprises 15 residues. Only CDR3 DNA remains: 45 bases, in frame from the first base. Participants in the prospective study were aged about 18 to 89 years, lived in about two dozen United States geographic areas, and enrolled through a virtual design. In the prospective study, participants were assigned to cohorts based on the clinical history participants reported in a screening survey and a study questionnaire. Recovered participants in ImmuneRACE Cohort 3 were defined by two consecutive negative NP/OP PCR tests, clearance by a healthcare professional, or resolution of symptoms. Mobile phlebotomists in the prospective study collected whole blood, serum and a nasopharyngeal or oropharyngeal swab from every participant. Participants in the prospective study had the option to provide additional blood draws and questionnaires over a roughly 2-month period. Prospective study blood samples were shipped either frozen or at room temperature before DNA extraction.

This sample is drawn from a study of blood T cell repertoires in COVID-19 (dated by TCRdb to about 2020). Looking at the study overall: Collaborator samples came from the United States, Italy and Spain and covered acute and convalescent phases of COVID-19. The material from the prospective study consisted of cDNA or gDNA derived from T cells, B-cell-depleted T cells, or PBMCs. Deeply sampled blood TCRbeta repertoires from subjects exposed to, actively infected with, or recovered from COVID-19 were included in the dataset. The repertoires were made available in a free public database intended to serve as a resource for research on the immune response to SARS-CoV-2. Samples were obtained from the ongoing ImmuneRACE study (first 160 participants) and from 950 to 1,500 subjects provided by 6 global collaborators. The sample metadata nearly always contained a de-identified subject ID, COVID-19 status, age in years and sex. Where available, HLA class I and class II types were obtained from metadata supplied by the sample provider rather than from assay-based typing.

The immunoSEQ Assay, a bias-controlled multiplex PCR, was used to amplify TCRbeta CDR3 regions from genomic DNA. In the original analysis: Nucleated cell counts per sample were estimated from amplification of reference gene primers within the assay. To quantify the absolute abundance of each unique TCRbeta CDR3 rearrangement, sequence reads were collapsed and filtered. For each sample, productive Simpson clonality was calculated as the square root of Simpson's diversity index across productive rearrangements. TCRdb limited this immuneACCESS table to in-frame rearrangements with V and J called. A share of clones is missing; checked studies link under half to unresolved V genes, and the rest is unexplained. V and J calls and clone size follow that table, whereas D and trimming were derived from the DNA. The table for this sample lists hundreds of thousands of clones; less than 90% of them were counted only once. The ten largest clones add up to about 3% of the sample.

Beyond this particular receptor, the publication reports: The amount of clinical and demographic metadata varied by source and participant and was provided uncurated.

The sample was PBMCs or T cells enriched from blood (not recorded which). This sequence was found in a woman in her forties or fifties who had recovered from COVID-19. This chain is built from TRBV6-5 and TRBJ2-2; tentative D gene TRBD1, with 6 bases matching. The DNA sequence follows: TGTGCCAGCAGTTACTCGGGGGCTTACACCGGGGAGCTGTTTTTT. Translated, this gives CASSYSGAYTGELFF.